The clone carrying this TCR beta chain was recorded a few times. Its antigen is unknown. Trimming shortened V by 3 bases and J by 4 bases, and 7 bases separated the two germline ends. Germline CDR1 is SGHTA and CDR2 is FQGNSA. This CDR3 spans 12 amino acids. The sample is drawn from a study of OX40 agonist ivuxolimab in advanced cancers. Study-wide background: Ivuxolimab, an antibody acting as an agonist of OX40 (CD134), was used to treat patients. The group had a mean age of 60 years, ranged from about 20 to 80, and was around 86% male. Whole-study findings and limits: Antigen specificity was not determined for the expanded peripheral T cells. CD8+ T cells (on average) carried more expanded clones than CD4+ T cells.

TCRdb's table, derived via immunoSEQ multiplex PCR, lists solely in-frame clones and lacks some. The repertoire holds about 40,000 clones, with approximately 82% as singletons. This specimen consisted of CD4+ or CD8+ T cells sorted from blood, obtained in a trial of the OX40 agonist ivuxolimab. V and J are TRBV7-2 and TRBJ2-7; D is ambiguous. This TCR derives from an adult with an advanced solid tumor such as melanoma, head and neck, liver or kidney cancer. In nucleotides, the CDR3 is TGTGCCAGCAGCTTTTCCGGGTACGAGCAGTACTTC. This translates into CASSFSGYEQYF.